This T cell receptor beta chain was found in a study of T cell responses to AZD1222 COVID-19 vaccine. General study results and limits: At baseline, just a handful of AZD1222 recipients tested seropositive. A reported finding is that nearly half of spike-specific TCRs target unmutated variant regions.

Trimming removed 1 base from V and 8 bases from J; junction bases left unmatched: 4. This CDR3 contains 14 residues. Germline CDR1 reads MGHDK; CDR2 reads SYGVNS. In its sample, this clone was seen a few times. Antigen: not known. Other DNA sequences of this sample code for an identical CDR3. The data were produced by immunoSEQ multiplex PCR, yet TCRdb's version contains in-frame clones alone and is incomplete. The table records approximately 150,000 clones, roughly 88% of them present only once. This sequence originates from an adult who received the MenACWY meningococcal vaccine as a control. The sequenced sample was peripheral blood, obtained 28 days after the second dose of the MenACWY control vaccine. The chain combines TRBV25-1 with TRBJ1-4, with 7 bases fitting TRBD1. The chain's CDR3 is CASSESTGREKLFF. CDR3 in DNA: TGTGCCAGCAGTGAATCGACAGGGCGAGAAAAACTGTTTTTT.